The 14 T cell receptor beta chains below were found in one sample sequenced in a study of shared clonotypes between healthy human individuals. The method was immunoSEQ multiplex PCR; TCRdb's version includes in-frame clones alone and lacks a portion of them. Among some 980,000 clones listed, around three quarters were seen once. Sequencing used memory CD4+ T cells sorted from blood. The subset: CD45RA-negative fraction. The receptors shown here come from a man aged 18-30 years in good health.

The rearrangement links TRBV7-8 to TRBJ2-2; 8 positions match TRBD1. This CDR3 comprises 15 residues. Germline loops: CDR1 SGHVS, CDR2 FQNEAQ. The ends lost 0 bases at V and 6 bases at J; junction bases unmatched: 3. The CDR3 protein is CASSLAMTGAGELFF. DNA for the CDR3: TGTGCCAGCAGCTTAGCGATGACAGGGGCCGGGGAGCTGTTTTTT.

The chain carries TRBV10-1 and TRBJ2-1; TRBD2 matches at 10 bases. Germline V CDR1 and CDR2: WNHNN, SYGVQD (reference sequence). The CDR3 runs 15 residues. The V segment lost 3 bases and the J segment 7 bases; nucleotides outside the gene matches: 6. CDR3 coding DNA: TGCGCCAGCAGTGAAGGAGCGGGAGGGCCAAATGAGCAGTTCTTC. It codes for CASSEGAGGPNEQFF.

V gene TRBV11-2 combines with J gene TRBJ2-5; D uncertain. The length of the CDR3 is 14 residues. Germline V gives CDR1 SGHAT, CDR2 FQNNGV. Trimming shortened V by 1 base and J by 2 bases, and 8 bases separated the two germline ends. The CDR3 DNA reads as TGTGCCAGCAGCTTAGGATATCAGCAAGAGACCCAGTACTTC. Protein product: CASSLGYQQETQYF.

This rearrangement joins TRBV4-1 to TRBJ1-5; TRBD1 might be the D (5 bases). CDR3 size: 14 residues. Germline assignment: CDR1 MGHRA and CDR2 YSYEKL. V lost 0 bases, J lost 8 bases, and 11 bases lay in between. CDR3: CASSQDGAGEPQHF. CDR3 nucleotide sequence: TGCGCCAGCAGCCAAGATGGGGCGGGCGAGCCCCAGCATTTT.

The chain links TRBV5-4 to TRBJ2-5; unclear D gene. With 3 bases removed from V and 3 bases from J, the gap between germline ends came to 18 bases. Germline lookup yields CDR1 SGHNT and CDR2 YYREEE (reference sequence). The CDR3 length is 16 residues. CDR3 region: CASSSKLPGPKETQYF. The CDR3 nucleotides are TGTGCCAGCAGCTCCAAGCTACCGGGTCCAAAAGAGACCCAGTACTTC.

V is TRBV19 and J is TRBJ2-3; D is unclear. Trimming stripped 3 bases from V and 5 bases from J, with 9 bases between. Germline V gives CDR1 LNHDA, CDR2 SQIVND (reference sequence). The CDR3 has 13 amino acids. The CDR3 loop is CASSIDAQDTQYF. CDR3 coding DNA: TGTGCCAGTAGTATCGACGCGCAAGATACGCAGTATTTT.

As for this clone: It is likely a read error: a sequence one base away is far more abundant. The CDR3 sequence is CASSPRTSGGEQYF. CDR3 nucleotide sequence: TGTGCCAGCAGCCCACGGACTAGCGGGGGCGAGCAGTACTTC. J is TRBJ2-7 and V is TRBV9, with 13 bases that match TRBD2. CDR3 size: 14 residues. Germline values: CDR1 SGDLS, CDR2 YYNGEE. V lost 4 bases and J lost 6; bases outside the gene matches: 4.

This clone was recorded a few times. This chain connects TRBV14 to TRBJ2-1; no reliable D call. V lost 2 bases, J lost 7 bases, and 15 bases lay in between. This CDR3 region has 15 residues. The germline CDR1 and CDR2 sequences are SGHDN and FVKESK. The CDR3 DNA is TGTGCCAGCAGCCAAAGGACGGTCTACCGGAATGAGCAGTTCTTC. Its translation: CASSQRTVYRNEQFF. Drawing the rest from reference TRBV14 and TRBJ2-1, the complete variable domain is EAGVTQFPSHSVIEKGQTVTLRCDPISGHDNLYWYRRVMGKEIKFLLHFVKESKQDESGMPNNRFLAERTGGTYSTLKVQPAELEDSGVYFCASSQRTVYRNEQFFGPGTRLTVL.

The rearrangement links TRBV7-2 to TRBJ2-4; 8 bases agree with TRBD2. The CDR3 has 16 amino acids. Trimming at V came to 4 bases and at J to 4 bases, leaving 9 bases not matched to a gene. Germline-derived CDR1 and CDR2 are SGHTA and FQGNSA. CDR3 sequence reads: CASSSSSGVGKNIQYF. DNA for the CDR3: TGTGCCAGCAGCTCAAGTAGCGGGGTGGGAAAAAACATTCAGTACTTC.

This clone has only a few counts. This chain links TRBV18 with TRBJ1-1; 7 bases map to TRBD1. The V gene's germline CDR1 is KGHSH and CDR2 LQKENI. V was clipped by 2 bases and J by 1 base; unmatched bases: 4. The length of the CDR3 is 15 residues. In nucleotides, the CDR3 is TGTGCCAGCTCACCATTTGGGACAGCGAACACTGAAGCTTTCTTT. It encodes CASSPFGTANTEAFF.

The chain carries TRBV10-1 and TRBJ1-1; D is ambiguous. Trimming shortened V by 0 bases and J by 4 bases, and 9 bases separated the two germline ends. CDR3 length equals 14 residues. Per the germline V gene, CDR1 is WNHNN and CDR2 is SYGVQD (reference sequence). CDR3 in amino acids: CASSESMAFTEAFF. CDR3 DNA: TGCGCCAGCAGTGAGTCGATGGCCTTCACTGAAGCTTTCTTT.

The rearrangement joins TRBV5-1 to TRBJ2-3; D unresolved. The CDR3 has 15 amino acids. Germline V CDR1 and CDR2: SGHRS, YFSETQ. Trimming shortened V by 2 bases and J by 0 bases, and 10 bases separated the two germline ends. DNA for the CDR3: TGCGCCAGCAGCTTTGCCTATCCTAGCACAGATACGCAGTATTTT. Translated: CASSFAYPSTDTQYF. Together with reference TRBV5-1 and TRBJ2-3, the CDR3 gives the full variable domain: KAGVTQTPRYLIKTRGQQVTLSCSPISGHRSVSWYQQTPGQGLQFLFEYFSETQRNKGNFPGRFSGRQFSNSRSEMNVSTLELGDSALYLCASSFAYPSTDTQYFGPGTRLTVL.

The genes are TRBV7-2 and TRBJ1-1; D is undetermined. Trimming removed 1 base from V and 1 base from J, with 10 bases in between. The length of the CDR3 is 15 residues. Germline lookup yields CDR1 SGHTA and CDR2 FQGNSA. The CDR3 spells CASSLGYSGNTEAFF. Written as DNA, the CDR3 is TGTGCCAGCAGCTTAGGGTATTCGGGGAACACTGAAGCTTTCTTT. Together with reference TRBV7-2 and TRBJ1-1, the CDR3 gives the full variable domain: GAGVSQSPSNKVTEKGKDVELRCDPISGHTALYWYRQSLGQGLEFLIYFQGNSAPDKSGLPSDRFSAERTGGSVSTLTIQRTQQEDSAVYLCASSLGYSGNTEAFFGQGTRLTVV.

Details on this clone: The sample carries other DNA sequences with the same CDR3. The chain carries TRBV14 and TRBJ1-3; D not resolved. V lost 1 base, J lost 4 bases, and 5 bases lay in between. CDR1 and CDR2 (germline): SGHDN, FVKESK. The CDR3 runs to 13 residues. CDR3 protein: CASSQGLGNTIYF. The DNA for the CDR3 is TGTGCCAGCAGCCAAGGTCTCGGAAACACCATATATTTT.